The 6 T cell receptor beta chains presented below share a single source sample, sequenced in a study of blood T cell repertoires in COVID-19. Profiling relied on immunoSEQ multiplex PCR, and the TCRdb table lists in-frame clones only, not all of them. The sample shows 140,000 or so clones, about 85% of them seen only once. Material for sequencing was peripheral blood. These receptors all stem from a woman between 65 and 79 years old with COVID-19, enrolled during active disease.

The V call is TRBV7-3, the J call TRBJ2-1, with 12 bases lining up with TRBD2. CDR3 length: 15 residues. V was clipped by 5 bases and J by 3 bases; unmatched bases: 2. The germline gives CDR1 SGHTA, CDR2 FQGTGA. DNA for the CDR3: TGTGCCAGCAGCCTGACTAGCGGGGGCTACAATGAGCAGTTCTTC. Translation gives CASSLTSGGYNEQFF.

The CDR3 coding sequence is TGTGCCAGCAGCGTAGCCGGACAGAAAAACATTCAGTACTTC. Translated, it gives CASSVAGQKNIQYF. This sequence joins TRBV9 and TRBJ2-4; D is perhaps TRBD1 (6 bases). CDR3 size: 14 residues. Germline CDR1 is SGDLS and CDR2 is YYNGEE. Trimming removed 0 bases at V and 4 bases at J, with 8 bases between.

This clone was seen a handful of times. Other nucleotide sequences from this sample produce the same CDR3. The chain uses TRBV5-4 and TRBJ2-7; 11 bases agree with TRBD2. Losses at the gene ends were 4 bases for V and 7 bases for J; bases not matched to a gene: 10. Germline V CDR1 and CDR2: SGHNT, YYREEE (reference sequence). There are 15 residues in the CDR3. The CDR3 coding sequence is TGTGCCAGCAGCAGCTTAGCGGGGGGGCCCCGAGAGCAGTACTTC. Its protein product is CASSSLAGGPREQYF.

This clone was recorded only once. The V gene is TRBV9, the J gene TRBJ1-2, with 10 positions matching TRBD1. This CDR3 comprises 14 residues. Per the germline V gene, CDR1 is SGDLS and CDR2 is YYNGEE. The ends lost 3 bases at V and 3 bases at J; junction bases unmatched: 2. For the CDR3, the DNA is TGTGCCAGCAGCGCTGGACAGGGGGACTATGGCTACACCTTC. Translation gives CASSAGQGDYGYTF.

The V call is TRBV7-2, the J call TRBJ2-7; 12 nucleotides line up with TRBD1. Trimming cost V 4 bases and J 3 bases; bases outside gene matches: 16. The CDR3 has 19 residues. Germline CDR1 reads SGHTA; CDR2 reads FQGNSA. The DNA for the CDR3 is TGTGCCAGCAGCTCGTTACCGGGACAGGGGGCCACCAGACGCTACGAGCAGTACTTC. Protein product: CASSSLPGQGATRRYEQYF.

This clone was picked up a small number of times. This chain links TRBV6-1 with TRBJ2-7; 7 bases agree with TRBD1. The CDR3 has 16 amino acids. In germline, CDR1 is MNHNS, CDR2 SASEGT. Germline trimming cut 0 bases from V and 0 bases from J; bases unmatched to any gene: 5. DNA for the CDR3: TGTGCCAGCAGTGAAGCCTCATGGGACAGCTCCTACGAGCAGTACTTC. Translating gives CASSEASWDSSYEQYF.